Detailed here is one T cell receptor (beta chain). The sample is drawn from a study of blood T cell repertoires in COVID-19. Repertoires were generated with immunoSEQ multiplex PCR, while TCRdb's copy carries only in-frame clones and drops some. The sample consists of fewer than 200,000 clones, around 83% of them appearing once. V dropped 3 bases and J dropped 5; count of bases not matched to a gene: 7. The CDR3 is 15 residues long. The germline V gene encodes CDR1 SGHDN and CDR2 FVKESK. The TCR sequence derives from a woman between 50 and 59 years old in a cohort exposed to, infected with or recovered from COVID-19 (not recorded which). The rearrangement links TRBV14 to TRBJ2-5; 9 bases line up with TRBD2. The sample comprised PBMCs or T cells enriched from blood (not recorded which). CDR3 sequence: CASSQAGTSWETQYF. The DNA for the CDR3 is TGTGCCAGCAGCCAGGCCGGGACTAGCTGGGAGACCCAGTACTTC.